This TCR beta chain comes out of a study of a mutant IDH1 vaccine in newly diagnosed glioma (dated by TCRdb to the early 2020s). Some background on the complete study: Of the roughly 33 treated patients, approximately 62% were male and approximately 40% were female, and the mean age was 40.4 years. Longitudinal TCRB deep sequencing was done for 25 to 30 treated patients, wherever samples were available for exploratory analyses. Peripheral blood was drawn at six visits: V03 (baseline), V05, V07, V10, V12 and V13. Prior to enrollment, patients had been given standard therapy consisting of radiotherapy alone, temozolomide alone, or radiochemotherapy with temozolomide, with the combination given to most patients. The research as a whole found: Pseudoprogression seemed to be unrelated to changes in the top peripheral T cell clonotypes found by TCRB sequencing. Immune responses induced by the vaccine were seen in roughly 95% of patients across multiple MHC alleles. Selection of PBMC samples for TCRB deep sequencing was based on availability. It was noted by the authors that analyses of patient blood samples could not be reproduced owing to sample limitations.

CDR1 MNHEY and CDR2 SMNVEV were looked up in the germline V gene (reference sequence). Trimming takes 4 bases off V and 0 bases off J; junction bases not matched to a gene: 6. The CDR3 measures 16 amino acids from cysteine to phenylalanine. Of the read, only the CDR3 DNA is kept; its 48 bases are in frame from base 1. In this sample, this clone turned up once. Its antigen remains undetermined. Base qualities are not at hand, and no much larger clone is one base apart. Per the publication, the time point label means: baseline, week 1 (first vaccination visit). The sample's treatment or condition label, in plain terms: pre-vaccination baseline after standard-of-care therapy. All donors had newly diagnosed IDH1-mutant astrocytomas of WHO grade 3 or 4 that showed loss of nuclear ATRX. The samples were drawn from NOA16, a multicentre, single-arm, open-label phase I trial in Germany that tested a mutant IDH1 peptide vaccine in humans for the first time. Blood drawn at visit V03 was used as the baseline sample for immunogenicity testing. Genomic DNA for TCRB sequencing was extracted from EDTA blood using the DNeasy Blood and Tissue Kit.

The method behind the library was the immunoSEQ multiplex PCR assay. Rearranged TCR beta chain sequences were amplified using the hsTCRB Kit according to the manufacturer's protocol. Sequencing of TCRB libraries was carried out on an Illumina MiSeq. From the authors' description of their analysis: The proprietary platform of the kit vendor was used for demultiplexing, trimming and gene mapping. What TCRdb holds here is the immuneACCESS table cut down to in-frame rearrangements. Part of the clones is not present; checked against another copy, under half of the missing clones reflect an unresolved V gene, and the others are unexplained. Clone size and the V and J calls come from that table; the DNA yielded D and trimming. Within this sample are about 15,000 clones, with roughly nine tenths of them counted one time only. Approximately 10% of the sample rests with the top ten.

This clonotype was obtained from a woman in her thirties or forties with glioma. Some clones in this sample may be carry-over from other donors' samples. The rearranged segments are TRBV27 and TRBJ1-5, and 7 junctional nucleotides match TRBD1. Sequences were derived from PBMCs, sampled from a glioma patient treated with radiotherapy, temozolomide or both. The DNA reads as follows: TGTGCCAGCAGTTACAGGGGTTCGAGTAGCAATCAGCCCCAGCATTTT. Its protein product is CASSYRGSSSNQPQHF.